This TCR beta chain was recovered during a study of blood T cell repertoires in COVID-19. This table comes from immunoSEQ multiplex PCR, and its TCRdb copy is limited to in-frame clones, with some not included. Of approximately 230,000 clones in the sample, approximately 84% were seen once. The receptor's source is a man aged 35 to 55 who had recovered from COVID-19. The sequenced material came from PBMCs or T cells enriched from blood (not recorded which).

The CDR3 coding sequence is TGTGCCAGCAGTGCGTACAATGAGCAGTTCTTC. Translated: CASSAYNEQFF. The chain couples TRBV2 to TRBJ2-1, with D uncertain. V lost 4 bases, J lost 4 bases, and 2 bases lay in between. This CDR3 contains 11 residues. In germline, CDR1 is SNHLY, CDR2 FYNNEI.